Listed here are 13 T cell receptor beta chains from one sample, sequenced in a study of human versus mouse CDR3 diversity and MHC coevolution. Measured with immunoSEQ multiplex PCR; TCRdb has only the in-frame clones, and not every one. The sample yields about 60,000 clones, around 94% seen once. Sequencing used naive CD4+ T cells from blood. Described subset: CD45RO-negative CD62L-positive naive CD4 T cells. Source of these receptors: a person aged 55 to 75 in good health.

V and J are TRBV18 and TRBJ2-7; TRBD2 aligns across 8 bases. Germline loops: CDR1 KGHSH, CDR2 LQKENI. This CDR3 has 14 amino acids. Trimming took 3 bases from V and 2 from J; bases not matched to a gene: 3. The CDR3 DNA reads TGTGCCAGCTCACCCGGGGGGGGAACCTACGAGCAGTACTTC. This translates into CASSPGGGTYEQYF.

The rearrangement uses TRBV9 and TRBJ1-2; D possibly corresponds to TRBD1 (5 bases). The CDR3 length is 12 residues. V was trimmed by 2 bases and J by 8 bases, leaving 10 bases between them. Germline CDR1 and CDR2: SGDLS and YYNGEE. The CDR3 region has the DNA TGTGCCAGCAGCGTCTCAGGGCTCGGCTACACCTTC. Translated: CASSVSGLGYTF.

The rearrangement uses TRBV6-5 and TRBJ1-1, with 9 bases that match TRBD1. The CDR3 runs 15 residues. Germline lookup yields CDR1 MNHEY and CDR2 SVGAGI. V gave up 3 bases and J gave up 2 bases; unmatched junction bases: 4. The CDR3 nucleotides read TGTGCCAGCAGTTATCGCACAGGGGGCAACACTGAAGCTTTCTTT. This codes for CASSYRTGGNTEAFF.

The chain employs TRBV2 and TRBJ1-5; tentatively, D is TRBD1 (6 bases). V lost 6 bases to trimming and J lost 6 bases, with 18 bases between them. From germline, CDR1 is SNHLY and CDR2 FYNNEI. The CDR3 consists of 15 residues. The CDR3 coding sequence is TGTGCCAGCAGCAAAGATGCCAGAGGGGGTCAGCCCCAGCATTTT. Translation gives CASSKDARGGQPQHF.

This chain joins TRBV11-3 and TRBJ1-1; 9 bases match TRBD1. The V gene's germline CDR1 is SGHNT and CDR2 YENEEA. The length of the CDR3 is 16 residues. V trimming: 6 bases; J trimming: 1 base; junction bases outside the gene matches: 9. The DNA for the CDR3 is TGTGCCAGCAGGAACGCAGGGACAGGGTGGAACACTGAAGCTTTCTTT. This translates into CASRNAGTGWNTEAFF.

Written as DNA, the CDR3 is TGTGCCAGCAGTTCCGTATTAGGCGGGACGGGTCCCTACGAGCAGTACTTC. As protein: CASSSVLGGTGPYEQYF. The rearrangement uses TRBV28 and TRBJ2-7; TRBD2 might be the D (6 bases). V lost 4 bases, J lost 2 bases, and 21 bases lay in between. The germline CDR1 and CDR2 sequences are MDHEN and SYDVKM. The CDR3 runs 17 residues.

V is TRBV7-8 and J is TRBJ2-6; TRBD2 matches at 7 bases. The trim removed 7 bases at V and 2 bases at J, leaving 5 bases unmatched. The CDR3 sequence is 15 residues long. Germline CDR1 and CDR2: SGHVS and FQNEAQ. The CDR3 nucleotides are TGTGCCAGCATCGCACTAGCGCCTGGGGCCAACGTCCTGACTTTC. It encodes CASIALAPGANVLTF.

The J gene is TRBJ2-6, the V gene TRBV6-5, with TRBD2 matching 7 bases. The V gene's germline CDR1 is MNHEY and CDR2 SVGAGI. The CDR3 consists of 13 residues. Germline trimming cut 11 bases from V and 1 base from J; bases unmatched to any gene: 2. The CDR3: CAPGRSGANVLTF. The CDR3 nucleotides are TGTGCCCCCGGGAGGTCTGGGGCCAACGTCCTGACTTTC.

The J gene is TRBJ1-1, the V gene TRBV10-1, with 7 bases fitting TRBD1. CDR3 size: 13 residues. With 6 bases clipped from V and 10 bases from J, the junction kept 11 bases outside the gene matches. Germline CDR1 WNHNN, CDR2 SYGVQD (reference sequence). The DNA for the CDR3 is TGCGCCAGCAGCCCAGACAGGGTCGGTCGAGCTTTCTTT. Its translation: CASSPDRVGRAFF.

This clone was seen just once. Mismatch with germline at one junction end may stem from a read error. The chain is built from TRBV2 and TRBJ2-2, with D possibly TRBD1 on 6 matching bases. The CDR3 runs to 13 residues. CDR1 and CDR2 (germline): SNHLY, FYNNEI. CDR3 nucleotide sequence: TGTGCGAGCATGGGACACCCCACCGGGGAGCTGTTTTTT. Translating it yields CASMGHPTGELFF.

This sequence joins TRBV5-1 and TRBJ1-1, with 8 bases fitting TRBD1. The CDR3 spans 15 residues. V dropped 4 bases and J dropped 0; count of bases not matched to a gene: 5. Germline V gene sequence: CDR1 SGHRS, CDR2 YFSETQ. The CDR3 here is CASSKRTGLNTEAFF. Here the CDR3 DNA reads TGCGCCAGCAGCAAGAGGACAGGGCTGAACACTGAAGCTTTCTTT.

The rearrangement joins TRBV18 to TRBJ2-5; 7 nucleotides line up with TRBD1. The V and J ends lost 3 bases and 3 bases, in that order; junction bases with no gene match: 4. Germline CDR1 and CDR2: KGHSH and LQKENI. The CDR3 runs to 14 residues. CDR3 sequence reads: CASSPTGTEETQYF. The CDR3 nucleotides read TGTGCCAGCTCACCCACCGGGACAGAAGAGACCCAGTACTTC. The whole variable domain, remainder taken from reference TRBV18 and TRBJ2-5, is NAGVMQNPRHLVRRRGQEARLRCSPMKGHSHVYWYRQLPEEGLKFMVYLQKENIIDESGMPKERFSAEFPKEGPSILRIQQVVRGDSAAYFCASSPTGTEETQYFGPGTRLLVL.

The rearrangement links TRBV5-3 to TRBJ2-5; D possibly corresponds to TRBD1 (5 bases). The J call may be in error: the DNA end matches TRBJ2-7 better. TRBV5-3 is labeled an ORF, and its function is uncertain. CDR3 size: 14 residues. The CDR3 protein is CARSSGPVSYEQYF. CDR3 nucleotides: TGTGCCAGAAGCTCAGGGCCCGTTTCCTACGAGCAGTACTTC.